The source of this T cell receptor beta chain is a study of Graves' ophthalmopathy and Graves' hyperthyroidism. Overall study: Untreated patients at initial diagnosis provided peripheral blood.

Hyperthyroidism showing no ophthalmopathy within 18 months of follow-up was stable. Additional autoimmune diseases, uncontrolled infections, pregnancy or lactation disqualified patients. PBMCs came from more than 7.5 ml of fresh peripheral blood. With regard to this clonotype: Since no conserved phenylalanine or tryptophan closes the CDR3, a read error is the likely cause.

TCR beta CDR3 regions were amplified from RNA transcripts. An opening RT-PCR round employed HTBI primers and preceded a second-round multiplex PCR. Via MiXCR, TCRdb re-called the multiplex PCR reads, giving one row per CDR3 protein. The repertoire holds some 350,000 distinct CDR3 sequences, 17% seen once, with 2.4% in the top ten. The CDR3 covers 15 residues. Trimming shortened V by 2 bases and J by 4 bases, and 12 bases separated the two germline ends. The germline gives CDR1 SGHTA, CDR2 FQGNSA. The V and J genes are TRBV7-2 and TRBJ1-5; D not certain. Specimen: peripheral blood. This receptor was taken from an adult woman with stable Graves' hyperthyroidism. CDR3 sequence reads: CASSLLVSFNQPQHV. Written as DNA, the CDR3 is TGTGCCAGCAGCTTACTGGTATCATTTAATCAGCCCCAGCATGTT.